The count of the clone carrying this TCR beta chain is one. Generated by immunoSEQ multiplex PCR, the TCRdb table keeps only in-frame clones and is missing some. The profile shows about 2.4 million clones, approximately 90% of them singletons. The data were obtained in a study of shared clonotypes between healthy human individuals. This CDR3 is built from 14 residues. Per the germline V gene, CDR1 is SGHTA and CDR2 is FQGNSA. V gave up 1 base and J gave up 7 bases, with 14 bases separating them. Sequenced: naive CD4+ T cells sorted from blood. Subset meaning: CD45RA+ positively selected. The origin of this receptor is a man younger than 35 in good health. The rearrangement joins TRBV7-2 to TRBJ2-7, with a tentative D call TRBD1 (6 bases). The CDR3 region is CASSLGRGRGEQYF. CDR3 coding DNA: TGTGCCAGCAGCTTAGGCAGGGGCCGAGGAGAGCAGTACTTC.